Below, 14 T cell receptor beta chains from the same sample are listed, as sequenced in a study of T-cell reconstitution after alpha-beta-depleted transplantation in children (dated by TCRdb to 2015 to 2016). Taken with the paper, the label for treatment or condition translates to: allogeneic hematopoietic cell transplantation with graft depleted of TCRalphabeta T cells and CD19 B cells. Library preparation employed PCR. The reads were generated on an Illumina HiSeq 2500. To normalize quantification of the TCRbeta repertoire, the TCR libraries were built with molecular barcoding that relied on unique molecular identifiers. The public reads were quality trimmed at Q25 with fastp and then assembled into clones with MiXCR by TCRdb, keeping productive beta chains. Rows with a matching CDR3 protein are joined into one entry that keeps the most common DNA and genes. Here the sample has some 260,000 distinct CDR3 sequences; roughly a quarter occur a single time. The biggest ten clones account for about 5% of the sample.

The source was PBMCs, mostly from graft donor cells, collected 360 days after TCRalphabeta/CD19-depleted stem cell transplant. Every receptor here comes from a female patient aged 2-9 years who had a stem cell transplant for congenital amegakaryocytic thrombocytopenia, so the T cells may come from the graft donor.

This clonotype was observed a few times. The chain recombines TRBV25-1 with TRBJ2-2; tentative D call: TRBD2 (6 bases). Looked up from germline, CDR1 is MGHDK and CDR2 is SYGVNS. This CDR3 has 13 amino acids. Trimming removed 1 base at V and 6 bases at J, with 6 bases between. CDR3 DNA sequence: TGTGCCAGCAGTGAATGGGGGGCCGGGGAGCTGTTTTTT. Translating it yields CASSEWGAGELFF.

The V gene is TRBV28, the J gene TRBJ2-5; 9 bases align to TRBD2. Trimming took 5 bases from V and 4 from J; bases not matched to a gene: 11. This CDR3 contains 16 residues. Germline loops: CDR1 MDHEN, CDR2 SYDVKM. CDR3 protein: CASSPGLAIRRETQYF. The DNA of the CDR3 is TGTGCCAGCAGTCCCGGACTAGCGATAAGGCGAGAGACCCAGTACTTC. The full variable domain, in which reference TRBV28 and TRBJ2-5 provide the parts outside the CDR3, is DVKVTQSSRYLVKRTGEKVFLECVQDMDHENMFWYRQDPGLGLRLIYFSYDVKMKEKGDIPEGYSVSREKKERFSLILESASTNQTSMYLCASSPGLAIRRETQYFGPGTRLLVL.

The V and J genes are TRBV28 and TRBJ1-1, with D unresolved. The CDR3 contains 13 residues. CDR1 is MDHEN, CDR2 SYDVKM, per germline. With 3 bases removed from V and 6 bases from J, the gap between germline ends came to 11 bases. Written as DNA, the CDR3 is TGTGCCAGCAGTTTCCGTCCGGACGCTGAAGCTTTCTTT. Translated: CASSFRPDAEAFF.

The chain links TRBV6-1 to TRBJ2-1, with 13 bases lining up with TRBD2. V dropped 5 bases and J dropped 8; count of bases not matched to a gene: 12. The CDR3 sequence is 17 residues long. Germline values: CDR1 MNHNS, CDR2 SASEGT. CDR3 amino acids: CASSPTGLAGEKYEQFF. The CDR3 bases are TGTGCCAGCAGTCCCACTGGACTAGCGGGAGAGAAATATGAGCAGTTCTTC.

The V and J genes are TRBV7-8 and TRBJ2-1, with 10 bases identical to TRBD2. CDR3 length: 16 amino acids. The trim removed 2 bases at V and 2 bases at J, leaving 3 bases unmatched. Per germline, CDR1 SGHVS and CDR2 FQNEAQ. CDR3 bases: TGTGCCAGCAGCTTACGGACTAGCGGTGCCTACAATGAGCAGTTCTTC. Translated: CASSLRTSGAYNEQFF.

The chain carries TRBV27 and TRBJ1-4; D is unclear. This CDR3 region has 14 residues. Germline CDR1 MNHEY, CDR2 SMNVEV (reference sequence). V was trimmed by 3 bases and J by 8 bases, leaving 13 bases between them. CDR3 in amino acids: CASSFLLSGEKLFF. For the CDR3, the DNA is TGTGCCAGCAGTTTTCTGCTCTCGGGCGAAAAACTGTTTTTT.

This clonotype has only a few counts. The chain links TRBV20-1 to TRBJ2-7; D gene ambiguous. The CDR3 sequence is 14 residues long. The V gene's germline CDR1 is DFQATT and CDR2 SNEGSKA (reference sequence). The V end was cut by 3 bases, the J end by 3 bases, with 15 bases between. CDR3 nucleotide sequence: TGCAGTGCTAGGTACATGGCAGGCAACTACGAGCAGTACTTC. It encodes CSARYMAGNYEQYF.

The chain combines TRBV12-3 or TRBV12-4 with TRBJ2-1; 12 nucleotides align to TRBD2. The CDR3 consists of 16 residues. Unmatched junction bases numbered 6, after V lost 3 bases and J lost 6 bases. CDR3 amino acids: CASSFSSGGAANEQFF. The CDR3 nucleotides read TGTGCCAGCAGTTTTTCTAGCGGGGGGGCCGCCAATGAGCAGTTCTTC.

This clonotype was seen only once. CDR3: CSARALTGGYEQYF. CDR3 DNA sequence: TGCAGTGCTAGAGCTTTGACAGGGGGGTACGAGCAGTACTTC. The rearrangement uses TRBV20-1 and TRBJ2-7, with 9 bases fitting TRBD1. The germline gives CDR1 DFQATT, CDR2 SNEGSKA (reference sequence). This CDR3 has 14 amino acids. The junction had 5 bases not matched to a gene; V was cut back by 1 base and J by 4 bases.

The rearrangement uses TRBV4-1 and TRBJ2-3, with 11 bases fitting TRBD2. CDR3 length: 16 residues. After removal of 1 base from V and 5 bases from J, the junction contained 5 bases not matched to a gene. CDR1 MGHRA and CDR2 YSYEKL come from the germline V gene. CDR3 protein: CASSQGGLAARDTQYF. The CDR3 DNA reads TGCGCCAGCAGCCAAGGGGGACTAGCGGCCCGAGATACGCAGTATTTT.

The chain has TRBV6-5 and TRBJ2-7, with D perhaps TRBD2 (6 bases). The V end lost 0 bases, the J end lost 7 bases, and 16 bases lay between the germline ends. CDR3 length equals 15 residues. Per germline, CDR1 MNHEY and CDR2 SVGAGI. The CDR3 DNA follows: TGTGCCAGCAGTTACTCGAGCGGGCATAACCAAGAGCAGTACTTC. Its translation is CASSYSSGHNQEQYF.

The chain is built from TRBV12-3 or TRBV12-4 and TRBJ2-3, with 8 bases matching TRBD2. The trim removed 9 bases at V and 1 base at J, leaving 6 bases unmatched. The CDR3 is 14 residues long. CDR3 loop: CASQRGGGTDTQYF. The CDR3 coding sequence is TGTGCCAGTCAACGGGGGGGGGGCACAGATACGCAGTATTTT.

This clonotype was observed at least ten times. The chain carries TRBV12-3 or TRBV12-4 and TRBJ1-1; D possibly corresponds to TRBD1 (5 bases). The CDR3 spans 13 residues. The V and J ends lost 3 bases and 4 bases respectively, with 9 bases between them. This chain's CDR3 is CASSFGGGTEAFF. CDR3 coding DNA: TGTGCCAGCAGTTTCGGGGGAGGCACTGAAGCTTTCTTT.

This clonotype was counted at least ten times. The J gene is TRBJ1-6, the V gene TRBV3-1; D not resolved. The germline V gene encodes CDR1 LGHDT and CDR2 YNNKEL (reference sequence). Trimming left V 1 base short and J 10 bases short, with 11 bases between. The CDR3 is 14 residues long. The CDR3 region has the DNA TGTGCCAGCAGCCAAGGGGCCGTTAGATCACCCCTCCACTTT. Translating gives CASSQGAVRSPLHF.